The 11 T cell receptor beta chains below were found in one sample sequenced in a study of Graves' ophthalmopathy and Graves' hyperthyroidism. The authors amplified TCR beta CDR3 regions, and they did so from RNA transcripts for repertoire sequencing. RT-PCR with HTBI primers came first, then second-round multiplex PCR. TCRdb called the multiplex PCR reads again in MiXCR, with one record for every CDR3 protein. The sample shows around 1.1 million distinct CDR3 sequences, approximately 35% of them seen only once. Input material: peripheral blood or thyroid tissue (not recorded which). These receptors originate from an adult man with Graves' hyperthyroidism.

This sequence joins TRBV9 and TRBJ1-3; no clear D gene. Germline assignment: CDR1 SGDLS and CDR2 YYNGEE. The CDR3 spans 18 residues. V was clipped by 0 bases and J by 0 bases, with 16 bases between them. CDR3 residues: CASSVGQSQTLSGNTIYF. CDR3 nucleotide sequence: TGTGCCAGCAGCGTAGGCCAATCTCAGACTCTCTCTGGAAACACCATATATTTT. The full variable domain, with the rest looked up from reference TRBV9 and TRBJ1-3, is DSGVTQTPKHLITATGQRVTLRCSPRSGDLSVYWYQQSLDQGLQFLIQYYNGEERAKGNILERFSAQQFPDLHSELNLSSLELGDSALYFCASSVGQSQTLSGNTIYFGEGSWLTVV.

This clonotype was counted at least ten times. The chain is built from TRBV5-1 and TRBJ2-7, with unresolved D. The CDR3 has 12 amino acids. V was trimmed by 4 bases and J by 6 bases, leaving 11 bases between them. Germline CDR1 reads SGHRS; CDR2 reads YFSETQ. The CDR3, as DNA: TGCGCCAGCAGCACCTCACAATCCGAGCAGTACTTC. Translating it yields CASSTSQSEQYF.

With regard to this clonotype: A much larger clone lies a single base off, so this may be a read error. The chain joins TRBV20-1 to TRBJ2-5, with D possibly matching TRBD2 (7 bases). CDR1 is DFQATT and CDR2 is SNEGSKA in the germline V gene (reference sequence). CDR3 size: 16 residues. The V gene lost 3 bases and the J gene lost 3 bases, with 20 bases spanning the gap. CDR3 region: CSASRGGPGTKETQYF. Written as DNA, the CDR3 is TGCAGTGCTAGTAGGGGGGGCCCCGGGACTAAAGAGACCCAGTACTTC.

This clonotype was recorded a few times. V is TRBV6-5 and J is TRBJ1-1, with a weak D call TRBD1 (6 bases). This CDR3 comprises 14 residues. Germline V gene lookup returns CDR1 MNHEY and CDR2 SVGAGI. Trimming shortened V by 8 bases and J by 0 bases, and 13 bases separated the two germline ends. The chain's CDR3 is CASSKQGLNTEAFF. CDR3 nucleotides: TGTGCCAGCTCTAAACAGGGATTGAACACTGAAGCTTTCTTT.

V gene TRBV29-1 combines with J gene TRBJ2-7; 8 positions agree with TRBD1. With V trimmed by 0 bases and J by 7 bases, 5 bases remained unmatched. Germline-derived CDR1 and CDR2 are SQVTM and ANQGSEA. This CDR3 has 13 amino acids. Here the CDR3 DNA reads TGCAGCGTTGAAGATTGGACAGGGCAAGAGCAGTACTTC. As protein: CSVEDWTGQEQYF.

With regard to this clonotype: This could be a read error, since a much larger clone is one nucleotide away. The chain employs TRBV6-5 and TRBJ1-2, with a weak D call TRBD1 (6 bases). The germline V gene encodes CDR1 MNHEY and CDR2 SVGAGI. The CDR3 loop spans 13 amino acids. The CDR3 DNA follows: TGTGCCAGCGGTTACTCGTACAGGGAATTCTACACCTTC. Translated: CASGYSYREFYTF.

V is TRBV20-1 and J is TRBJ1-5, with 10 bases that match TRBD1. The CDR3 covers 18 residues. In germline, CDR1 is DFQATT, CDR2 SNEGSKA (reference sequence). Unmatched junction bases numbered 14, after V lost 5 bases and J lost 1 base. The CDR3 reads CSAASTGGAGVSNQPQHF. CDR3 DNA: TGCAGTGCTGCCTCGACAGGGGGCGCGGGTGTAAGCAATCAGCCCCAGCATTTT.

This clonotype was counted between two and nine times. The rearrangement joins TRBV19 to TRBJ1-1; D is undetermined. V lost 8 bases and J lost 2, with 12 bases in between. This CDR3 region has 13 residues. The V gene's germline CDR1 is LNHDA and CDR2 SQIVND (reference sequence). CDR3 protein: CASVRTPNTEAFF. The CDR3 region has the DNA TGTGCCAGTGTAAGGACGCCCAACACTGAAGCTTTCTTT.

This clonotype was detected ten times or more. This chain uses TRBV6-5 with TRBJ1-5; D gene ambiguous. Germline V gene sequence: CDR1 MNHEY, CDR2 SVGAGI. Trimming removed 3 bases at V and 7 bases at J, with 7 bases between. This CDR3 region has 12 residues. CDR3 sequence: CASSYDLQPQHF. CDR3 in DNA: TGTGCCAGCAGTTATGATTTGCAGCCCCAGCATTTT.

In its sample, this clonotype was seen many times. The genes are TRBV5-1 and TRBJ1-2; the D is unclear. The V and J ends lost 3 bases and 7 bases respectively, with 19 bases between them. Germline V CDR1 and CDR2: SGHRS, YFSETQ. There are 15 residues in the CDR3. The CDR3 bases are TGCGCCAGCAGCTCGTCGGCCTCCCGGGCCGCTGGCTACACCTTC. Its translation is CASSSSASRAAGYTF.

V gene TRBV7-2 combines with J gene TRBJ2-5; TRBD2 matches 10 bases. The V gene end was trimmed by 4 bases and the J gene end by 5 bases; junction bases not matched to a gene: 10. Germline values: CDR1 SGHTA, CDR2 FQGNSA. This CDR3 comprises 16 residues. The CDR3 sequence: CASSSRSSGSPETQYF. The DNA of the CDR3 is TGTGCCAGCAGCTCTCGGTCTAGCGGGAGTCCCGAGACCCAGTACTTC.